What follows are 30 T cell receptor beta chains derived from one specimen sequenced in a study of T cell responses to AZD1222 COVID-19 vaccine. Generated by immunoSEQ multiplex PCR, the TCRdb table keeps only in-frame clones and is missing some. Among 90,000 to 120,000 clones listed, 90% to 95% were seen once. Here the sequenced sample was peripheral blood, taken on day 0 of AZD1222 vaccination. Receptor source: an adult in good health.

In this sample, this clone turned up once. CDR3 nucleotide sequence: TGTGCCAGCACAGGGGCTACGGGGGAGCAGTACTTC. Protein sequence: CASTGATGEQYF. The V call is TRBV6-5, the J call TRBJ2-7, with D possibly matching TRBD1 (6 bases). Per the germline V gene, CDR1 is MNHEY and CDR2 is SVGAGI. The CDR3 sequence is 12 residues long. Trimming took off 7 bases at V and 7 bases at J, with 14 bases between the two ends.

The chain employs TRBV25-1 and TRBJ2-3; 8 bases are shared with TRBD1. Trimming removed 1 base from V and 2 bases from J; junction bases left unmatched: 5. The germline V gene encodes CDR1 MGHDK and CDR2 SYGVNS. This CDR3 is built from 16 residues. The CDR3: CASSESGGQVTDTQYF. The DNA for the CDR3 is TGTGCCAGCAGTGAATCAGGGGGACAGGTCACAGATACGCAGTATTTT.

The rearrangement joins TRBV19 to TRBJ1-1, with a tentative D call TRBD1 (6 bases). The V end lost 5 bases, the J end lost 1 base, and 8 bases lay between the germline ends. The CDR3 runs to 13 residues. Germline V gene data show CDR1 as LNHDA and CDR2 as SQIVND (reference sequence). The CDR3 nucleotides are TGTGCCAGTAGTCAGGGGAAGAACACTGAAGCTTTCTTT. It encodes CASSQGKNTEAFF.

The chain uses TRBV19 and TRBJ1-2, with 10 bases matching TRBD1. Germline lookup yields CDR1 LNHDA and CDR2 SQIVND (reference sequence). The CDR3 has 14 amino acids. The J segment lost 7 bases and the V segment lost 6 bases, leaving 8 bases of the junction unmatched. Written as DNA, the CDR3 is TGTGCCAGTAGCCCTCTGGGACAGGGGCTTGGCTACACCTTC. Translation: CASSPLGQGLGYTF.

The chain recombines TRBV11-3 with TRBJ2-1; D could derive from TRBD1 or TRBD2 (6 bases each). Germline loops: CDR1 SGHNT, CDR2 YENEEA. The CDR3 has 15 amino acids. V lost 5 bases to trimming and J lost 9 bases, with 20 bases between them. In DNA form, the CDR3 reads TGTGCCAGCAGCAGGAGGGGGTCGAGCCGGGGTGAGCAGTTCTTC. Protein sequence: CASSRRGSSRGEQFF.

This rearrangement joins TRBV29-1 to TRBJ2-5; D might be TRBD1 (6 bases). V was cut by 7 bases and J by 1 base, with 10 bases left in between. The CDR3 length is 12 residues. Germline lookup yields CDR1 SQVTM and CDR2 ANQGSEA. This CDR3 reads CSEQGAQETQYF. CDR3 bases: TGCAGCGAACAGGGCGCCCAAGAGACCCAGTACTTC. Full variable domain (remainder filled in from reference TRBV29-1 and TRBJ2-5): SAVISQKPSRDICQRGTSLTIQCQVDSQVTMMFWYRQQPGQSLTLIATANQGSEATYESGFVIDKFPISRPNLTFSTLTVSNMSPEDSSIYLCSEQGAQETQYFGPGTRLLVL.

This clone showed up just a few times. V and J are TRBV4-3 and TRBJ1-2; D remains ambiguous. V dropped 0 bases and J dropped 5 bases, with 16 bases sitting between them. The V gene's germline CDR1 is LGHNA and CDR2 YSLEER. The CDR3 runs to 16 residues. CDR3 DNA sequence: TGCGCCAGCAGCCAAGATCTTGGTGCGCCCTTTTATGGCTACACCTTC. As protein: CASSQDLGAPFYGYTF.

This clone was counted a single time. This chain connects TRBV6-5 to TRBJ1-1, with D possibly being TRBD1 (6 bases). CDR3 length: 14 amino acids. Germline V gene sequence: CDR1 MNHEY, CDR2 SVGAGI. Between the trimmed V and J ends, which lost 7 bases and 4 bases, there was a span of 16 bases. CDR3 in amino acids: CASTWGGQGTEAFF. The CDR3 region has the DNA TGTGCCAGCACCTGGGGGGGGCAAGGCACTGAAGCTTTCTTT.

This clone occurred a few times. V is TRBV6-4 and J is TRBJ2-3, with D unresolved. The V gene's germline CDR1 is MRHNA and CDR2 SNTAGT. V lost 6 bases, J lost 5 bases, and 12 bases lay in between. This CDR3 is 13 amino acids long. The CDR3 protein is CASSDRPQDTQYF. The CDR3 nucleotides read TGTGCCAGCAGCGACCGGCCTCAAGATACGCAGTATTTT.

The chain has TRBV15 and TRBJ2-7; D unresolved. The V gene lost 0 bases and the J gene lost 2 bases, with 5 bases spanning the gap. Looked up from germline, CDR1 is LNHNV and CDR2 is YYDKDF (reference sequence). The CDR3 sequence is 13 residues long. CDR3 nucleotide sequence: TGTGCCACCAGCAGAGATCGGACCTACGAGCAGTACTTC. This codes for CATSRDRTYEQYF.

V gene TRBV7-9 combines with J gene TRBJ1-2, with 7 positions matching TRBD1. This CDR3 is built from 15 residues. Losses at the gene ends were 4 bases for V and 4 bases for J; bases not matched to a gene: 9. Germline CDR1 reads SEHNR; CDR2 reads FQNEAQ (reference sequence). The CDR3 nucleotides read TGTGCCAGCAGCTCGTGGGCAGGGGGAGCCTATGGCTACACCTTC. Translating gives CASSSWAGGAYGYTF.

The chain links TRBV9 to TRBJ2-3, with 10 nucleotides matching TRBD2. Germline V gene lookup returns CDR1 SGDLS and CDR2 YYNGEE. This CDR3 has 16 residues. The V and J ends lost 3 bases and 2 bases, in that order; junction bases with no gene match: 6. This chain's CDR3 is CASSARSGGFTDTQYF. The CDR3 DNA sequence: TGTGCCAGCAGCGCCCGTAGCGGGGGGTTCACAGATACGCAGTATTTT.

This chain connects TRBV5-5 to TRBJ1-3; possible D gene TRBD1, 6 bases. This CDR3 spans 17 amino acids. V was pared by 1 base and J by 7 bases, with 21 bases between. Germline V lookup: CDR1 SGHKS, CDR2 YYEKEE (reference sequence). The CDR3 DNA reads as TGTGCCAGCAGCTTGCAGAGGACAGCTCTACTGGGCAACACCATATATTTT. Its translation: CASSLQRTALLGNTIYF.

CDR3 sequence (DNA): TGTGCCAGCAGATACAACACTTACAATGAGCAGTTCTTC. This encodes CASRYNTYNEQFF. This chain joins TRBV6-2 or TRBV6-3 and TRBJ2-1; no definite D call. The germline gives CDR1 MNHEY, CDR2 SVGEGT. The CDR3 loop spans 13 amino acids. V lost 6 bases and J 4 bases, leaving 10 bases between the germline ends.

The CDR3 DNA reads TGCAGCGTTTCAGGGAGGGTAGGCGAGCAGTACTTC. Its translation is CSVSGRVGEQYF. V gene TRBV29-1 combines with J gene TRBJ2-7; 7 bases match TRBD2. CDR1 is SQVTM, CDR2 ANQGSEA, per germline. This CDR3 comprises 12 residues. Trimming took 5 bases from V and 6 from J; bases not matched to a gene: 7.

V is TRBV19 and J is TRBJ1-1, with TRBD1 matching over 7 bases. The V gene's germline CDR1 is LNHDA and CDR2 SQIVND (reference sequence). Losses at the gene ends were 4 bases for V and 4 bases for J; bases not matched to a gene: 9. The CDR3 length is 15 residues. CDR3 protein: CASSTAGQRGTEAFF. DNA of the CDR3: TGTGCCAGTAGTACCGCGGGACAGCGGGGCACTGAAGCTTTCTTT.

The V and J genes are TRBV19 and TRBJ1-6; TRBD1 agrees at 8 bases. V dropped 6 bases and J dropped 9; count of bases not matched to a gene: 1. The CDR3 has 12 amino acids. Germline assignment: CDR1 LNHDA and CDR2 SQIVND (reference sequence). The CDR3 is CASRTGVSPLHF. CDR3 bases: TGTGCCAGTAGGACAGGGGTTTCACCCCTCCACTTT. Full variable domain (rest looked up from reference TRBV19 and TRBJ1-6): DGGITQSPKYLFRKEGQNVTLSCEQNLNHDAMYWYRQDPGQGLRLIYYSQIVNDFQKGDIAEGYSVSREKKESFPLTVTSAQKNPTAFYLCASRTGVSPLHFGNGTRLTVT.

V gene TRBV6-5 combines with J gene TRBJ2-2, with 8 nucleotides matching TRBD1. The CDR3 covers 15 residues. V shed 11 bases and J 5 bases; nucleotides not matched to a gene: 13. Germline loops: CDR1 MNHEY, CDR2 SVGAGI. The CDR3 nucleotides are TGTGCCGGAGGAAAGACAGGGGAGCAGACCGGGGAGCTGTTTTTT. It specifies CAGGKTGEQTGELFF.

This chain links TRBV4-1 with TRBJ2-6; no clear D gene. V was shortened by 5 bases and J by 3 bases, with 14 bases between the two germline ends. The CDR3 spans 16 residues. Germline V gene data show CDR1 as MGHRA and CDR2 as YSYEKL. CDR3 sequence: CASSGVGFFGANVLTF. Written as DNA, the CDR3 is TGCGCCAGCAGCGGGGTAGGATTTTTTGGGGCCAACGTCCTGACTTTC.

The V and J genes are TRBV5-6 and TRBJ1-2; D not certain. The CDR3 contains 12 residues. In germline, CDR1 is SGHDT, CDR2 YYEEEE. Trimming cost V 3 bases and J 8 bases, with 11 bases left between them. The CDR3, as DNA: TGTGCCAGCAGCTATACGGGCAGAGGCTACACCTTC. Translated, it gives CASSYTGRGYTF. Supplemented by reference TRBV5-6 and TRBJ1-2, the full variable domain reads DAGVTQSPTHLIKTRGQQVTLRCSPKSGHDTVSWYQQALGQGPQFIFQYYEEEERQRGNFPDRFSGHQFPNYSSELNVNALLLGDSALYLCASSYTGRGYTFGSGTRLTVV.

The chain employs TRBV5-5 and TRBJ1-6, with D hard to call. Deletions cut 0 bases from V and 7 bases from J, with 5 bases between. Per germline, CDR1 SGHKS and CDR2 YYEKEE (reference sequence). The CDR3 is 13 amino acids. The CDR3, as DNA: TGTGCCAGCAGCTTGGTTCGGAATTCACCCCTCCACTTT. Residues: CASSLVRNSPLHF.

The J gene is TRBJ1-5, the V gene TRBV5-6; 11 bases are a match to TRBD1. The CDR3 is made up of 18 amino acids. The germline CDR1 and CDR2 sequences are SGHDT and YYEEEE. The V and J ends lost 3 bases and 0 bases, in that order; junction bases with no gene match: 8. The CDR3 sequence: CASSSRTGGEISNQPQHF. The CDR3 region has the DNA TGTGCCAGCAGCTCTAGGACAGGGGGCGAAATTAGCAATCAGCCCCAGCATTTT.

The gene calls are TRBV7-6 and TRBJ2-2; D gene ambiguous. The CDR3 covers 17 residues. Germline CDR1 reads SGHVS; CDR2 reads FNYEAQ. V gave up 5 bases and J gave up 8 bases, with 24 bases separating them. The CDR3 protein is CASSLPARPGPGGELFF. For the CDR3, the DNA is TGTGCCAGCAGCCTCCCCGCCCGTCCGGGCCCCGGAGGGGAGCTGTTTTTT.

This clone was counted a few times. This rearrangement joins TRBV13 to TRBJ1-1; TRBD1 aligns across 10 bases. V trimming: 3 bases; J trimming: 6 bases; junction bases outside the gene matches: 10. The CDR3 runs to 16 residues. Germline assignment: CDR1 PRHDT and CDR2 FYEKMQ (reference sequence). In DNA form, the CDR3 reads TGTGCCAGCAGCTTTTGGCCGGGACAGGGGATCCCTGAAGCTTTCTTT. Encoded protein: CASSFWPGQGIPEAFF.

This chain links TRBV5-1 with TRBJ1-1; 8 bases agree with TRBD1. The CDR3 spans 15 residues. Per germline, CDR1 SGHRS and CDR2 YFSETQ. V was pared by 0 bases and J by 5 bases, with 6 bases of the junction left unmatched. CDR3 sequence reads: CASSLVRQGATEAFF. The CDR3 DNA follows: TGCGCCAGCAGCTTGGTTCGGCAGGGGGCTACTGAAGCTTTCTTT.

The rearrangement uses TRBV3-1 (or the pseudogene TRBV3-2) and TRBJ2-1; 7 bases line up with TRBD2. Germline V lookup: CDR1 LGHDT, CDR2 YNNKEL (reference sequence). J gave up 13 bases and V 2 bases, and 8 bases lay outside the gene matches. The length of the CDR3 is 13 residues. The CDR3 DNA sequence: TGTGCCAGCAGCCAACGGTCTGGACTAGTCCAGTTCTTC. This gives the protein CASSQRSGLVQFF.

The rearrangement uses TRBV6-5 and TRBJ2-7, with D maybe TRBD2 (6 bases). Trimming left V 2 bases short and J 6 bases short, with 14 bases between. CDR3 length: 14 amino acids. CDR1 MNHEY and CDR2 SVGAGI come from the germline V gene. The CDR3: CASSYGYRGSEQYF. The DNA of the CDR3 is TGTGCCAGCAGTTACGGTTATCGGGGGAGCGAGCAGTACTTC.

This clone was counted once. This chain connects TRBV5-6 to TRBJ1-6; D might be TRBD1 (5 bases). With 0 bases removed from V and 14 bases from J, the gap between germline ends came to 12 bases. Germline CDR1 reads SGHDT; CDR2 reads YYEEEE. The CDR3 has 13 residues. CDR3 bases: TGTGCCAGCAGCTTGGCAGGTCCGGGGGCCCTCCACTTT. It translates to CASSLAGPGALHF.

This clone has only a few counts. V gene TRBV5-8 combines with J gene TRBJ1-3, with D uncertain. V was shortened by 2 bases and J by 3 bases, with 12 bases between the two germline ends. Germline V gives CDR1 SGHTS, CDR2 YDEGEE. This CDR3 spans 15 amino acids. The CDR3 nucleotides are TGTGCCAGCAGCTTTATGGGCAGTTATGGAAACACCATATATTTT. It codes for CASSFMGSYGNTIYF.

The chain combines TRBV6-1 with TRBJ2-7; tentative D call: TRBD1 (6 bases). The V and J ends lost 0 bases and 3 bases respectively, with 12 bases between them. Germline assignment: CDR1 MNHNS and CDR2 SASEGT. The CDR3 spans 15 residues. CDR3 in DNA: TGTGCCAGCAGTGAAGCGCTTTGGACAGACTACGAGCAGTACTTC. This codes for CASSEALWTDYEQYF.